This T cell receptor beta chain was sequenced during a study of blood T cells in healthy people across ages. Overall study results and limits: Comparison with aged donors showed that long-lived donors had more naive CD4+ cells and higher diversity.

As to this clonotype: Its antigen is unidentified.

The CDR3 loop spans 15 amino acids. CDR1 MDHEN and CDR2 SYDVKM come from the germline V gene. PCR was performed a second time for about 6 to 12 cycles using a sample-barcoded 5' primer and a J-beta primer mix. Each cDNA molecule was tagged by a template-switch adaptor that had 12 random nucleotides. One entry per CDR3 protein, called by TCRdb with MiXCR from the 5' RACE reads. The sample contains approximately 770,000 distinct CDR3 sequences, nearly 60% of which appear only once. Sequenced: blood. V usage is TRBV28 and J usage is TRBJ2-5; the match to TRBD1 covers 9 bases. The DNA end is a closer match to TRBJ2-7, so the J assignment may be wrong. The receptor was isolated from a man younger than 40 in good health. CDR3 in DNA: TGTGCCAGCAGGCTTACAGGGGGCAATACTCGCGAGCAGTACTTC. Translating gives CASRLTGGNTREQYF.